This entry concerns a single T cell receptor beta chain. Method: immunoSEQ multiplex PCR; TCRdb's copy keeps in-frame clones and lacks some. The data hold around 16,000 clones, with approximately 80% observed a single time. The sample comes from a study of somatic mutations in cytotoxic T cells in rheumatoid arthritis. Across the whole study: At nearly 100% purity, some V beta antibody-stained T-cell populations were flow-sorted, and these included V beta1+ cells that were sequenced for TCRB.

Material for sequencing was CD8+ T cells sorted from blood. The receptor was isolated from an adult with rheumatoid arthritis.

The CDR3 is CAISESDTNYYQPQHF. CDR3 DNA: TGTGCCATCAGTGAGTCGGACACCAACTATTATCAGCCCCAGCATTTT. This chain uses TRBV10-3 with TRBJ1-5, with TRBD1 as a possible D gene (5 bases). The CDR3 has 16 residues. Trimming removed 0 bases at V and 5 bases at J, with 14 bases between. Germline V gives CDR1 ENHRY, CDR2 SYGVKD.